A single sample gave rise to the 22 T cell receptor beta chains below, sequenced in a study of blood T cell repertoires in COVID-19. This table comes from immunoSEQ multiplex PCR, and its TCRdb copy is limited to in-frame clones, with some not included. The sample includes approximately 180,000 clones, roughly 84% of them seen just once. Sequenced sample: PBMCs or T cells enriched from blood (not recorded which). Receptors originate from a man aged 45-65 years who had recovered from COVID-19.

V usage is TRBV18 and J usage is TRBJ1-2, with TRBD1 as a possible D gene (6 bases). Trimming removed 3 bases from V and 0 bases from J, with 26 bases in between. The CDR3 runs 20 residues. The V gene's germline CDR1 is KGHSH and CDR2 LQKENI. For the CDR3, the DNA is TGTGCCAGCTCACCGTATTACCGAAGACAGGAGGAAAAAACTAACTATGGCTACACCTTC. Amino acid sequence: CASSPYYRRQEEKTNYGYTF. Using reference TRBV18 and TRBJ1-2 for the parts outside the CDR3, the full variable domain is NAGVMQNPRHLVRRRGQEARLRCSPMKGHSHVYWYRQLPEEGLKFMVYLQKENIIDESGMPKERFSAEFPKEGPSILRIQQVVRGDSAAYFCASSPYYRRQEEKTNYGYTFGSGTRLTVV.

The gene calls are TRBV27 and TRBJ1-1; 7 nucleotides align to TRBD1. This CDR3 is 13 amino acids long. V was pared by 6 bases and J by 1 base, with 2 bases of the junction left unmatched. Per germline, CDR1 MNHEY and CDR2 SMNVEV (reference sequence). The CDR3 sequence: CASRDRKNTEAFF. The CDR3 DNA reads as TGTGCCAGCAGGGACAGGAAGAACACTGAAGCTTTCTTT.

This clone was recorded a few times. The V gene is TRBV5-1, the J gene TRBJ2-3, with 7 nucleotides matching TRBD1. J gave up 2 bases and V 5 bases, and 5 bases lay outside the gene matches. Germline loops: CDR1 SGHRS, CDR2 YFSETQ. This CDR3 is built from 14 residues. The CDR3 DNA follows: TGCGCCAGCAGGACAGGGCAAACCACAGATACGCAGTATTTT. As protein: CASRTGQTTDTQYF. The variable domain in full, with the rest retrieved from reference TRBV5-1 and TRBJ2-3, is KAGVTQTPRYLIKTRGQQVTLSCSPISGHRSVSWYQQTPGQGLQFLFEYFSETQRNKGNFPGRFSGRQFSNSRSEMNVSTLELGDSALYLCASRTGQTTDTQYFGPGTRLTVL.

This sequence joins TRBV7-2 and TRBJ2-1; 10 bases agree with TRBD2. V shed 4 bases and J 9 bases; nucleotides not matched to a gene: 9. The CDR3 has 15 residues. The germline V gene encodes CDR1 SGHTA and CDR2 FQGNSA. CDR3 sequence reads: CASSSDGLAGVEQFF. CDR3 DNA sequence: TGTGCCAGCAGCTCAGATGGGCTAGCGGGGGTTGAGCAGTTCTTC.

V gene TRBV4-1 combines with J gene TRBJ1-1; 7 bases are shared with TRBD1. The V gene's germline CDR1 is MGHRA and CDR2 YSYEKL. V lost 1 base and J lost 7; bases outside the gene matches: 9. CDR3 length: 15 amino acids. The CDR3 bases are TGCGCCAGCAGCCAAGGGGTTACAGGGGCCTATGAAGCTTTCTTT. Its translation: CASSQGVTGAYEAFF.

This clone has a count of ten or more. The gene calls are TRBV5-6 and TRBJ2-3, with D unclear. V dropped 2 bases and J dropped 3 bases, with 7 bases sitting between them. The CDR3 totals 13 residues. Germline lookup yields CDR1 SGHDT and CDR2 YYEEEE. For the CDR3, the DNA is TGTGCCAGCAGCTTTTCAGGAACAGATACGCAGTATTTT. It encodes CASSFSGTDTQYF.

The rearrangement joins TRBV25-1 to TRBJ1-1, with TRBD1 matching 7 bases. Germline CDR1 MGHDK, CDR2 SYGVNS. The length of the CDR3 is 14 residues. The ends lost 4 bases at V and 3 bases at J; junction bases unmatched: 5. The CDR3: CASSGGGRDTEAFF. The CDR3 bases are TGTGCCAGCAGTGGAGGGGGCAGGGACACTGAAGCTTTCTTT.

The chain uses TRBV19 and TRBJ2-3; D is unresolved. V dropped 5 bases and J dropped 4 bases, with 13 bases sitting between them. The germline gives CDR1 LNHDA, CDR2 SQIVND (reference sequence). This CDR3 is 14 amino acids long. CDR3 in DNA: TGTGCCAGTAGTTTGGCCCAGGTTTCAGATACGCAGTATTTT. It translates to CASSLAQVSDTQYF.

The chain links TRBV24-1 to TRBJ1-2, with 7 bases matching TRBD1. CDR3 length: 15 residues. After removal of 3 bases from V and 4 bases from J, the junction contained 7 bases not matched to a gene. The germline V gene has CDR1 KGHDR and CDR2 SFDVKD. CDR3 nucleotide sequence: TGTGCCACCAGTGATCATATCGGACAGGTCTATGGCTACACCTTC. Protein sequence: CATSDHIGQVYGYTF.

This clone was detected only a few times. J is TRBJ1-4 and V is TRBV7-9, with D possibly TRBD1 on 5 matching bases. Trimming cost V 4 bases and J 8 bases, with 11 bases left between them. Germline V gene lookup returns CDR1 SEHNR and CDR2 FQNEAQ (reference sequence). The CDR3 covers 13 residues. CDR3 loop: CASSWAGGEKLFF. CDR3 DNA: TGTGCCAGCAGCTGGGCGGGGGGAGAAAAACTGTTTTTT. Full variable domain (rest looked up from reference TRBV7-9 and TRBJ1-4): DTGVSQNPRHKITKRGQNVTFRCDPISEHNRLYWYRQTLGQGPEFLTYFQNEAQLEKSRLLSDRFSAERPKGSFSTLEIQRTEQGDSAMYLCASSWAGGEKLFFGSGTQLSVL.

This clone occurred once. This chain joins TRBV28 and TRBJ2-7, with 11 bases identical to TRBD1. Germline loops: CDR1 MDHEN, CDR2 SYDVKM. The CDR3 extends over 15 amino acids. V shed 7 bases, J shed 4 bases, and the junction held 9 bases outside the gene matches. The CDR3: CASTPGQGALYEQYF. The CDR3 DNA follows: TGTGCCAGCACCCCCGGACAGGGGGCCTTGTACGAGCAGTACTTC.

This chain connects TRBV5-5 to TRBJ2-7; 8 bases agree with TRBD1. The trim removed 4 bases at V and 4 bases at J, leaving 7 bases unmatched. The CDR3 has 14 residues. The V gene's germline CDR1 is SGHKS and CDR2 YYEKEE (reference sequence). CDR3 region: CASSKTGDQYEQYF. Written as DNA, the CDR3 is TGTGCCAGCAGCAAGACAGGGGATCAGTACGAGCAGTACTTC.

The V and J genes are TRBV6-1 and TRBJ1-2, with TRBD1 identical over 7 bases. The CDR3 covers 14 residues. Germline CDR1 is MNHNS and CDR2 is SASEGT. With V trimmed by 3 bases and J by 4 bases, 5 bases remained unmatched. In nucleotides, the CDR3 is TGTGCCAGCAGTGAGCGGACAGGCACCTATGGCTACACCTTC. Translated: CASSERTGTYGYTF.

The chain uses TRBV2 and TRBJ1-6, with a possible D match to TRBD1 (6 bases). The CDR3 extends over 16 amino acids. Per germline, CDR1 SNHLY and CDR2 FYNNEI. Trimming cost V 6 bases and J 5 bases, with 17 bases left between them. The CDR3 sequence is CASRVQGRGDNSPLHF. The CDR3 DNA is TGTGCCAGCAGAGTACAGGGAAGGGGTGATAATTCACCCCTCCACTTT.

The table lists this clone with a count of one. This chain links TRBV29-1 with TRBJ1-1; D not certain. V shed 4 bases and J shed 2 bases, with 14 bases lying between them. The germline gives CDR1 SQVTM, CDR2 ANQGSEA. The CDR3 contains 14 residues. The CDR3 loop reads CSVGHSRFNTEAFF. CDR3 in DNA: TGCAGCGTTGGGCACAGCCGCTTCAACACTGAAGCTTTCTTT.

V and J are TRBV4-1 and TRBJ2-5, with TRBD2 matching 9 bases. CDR1 and CDR2 from the germline V gene are MGHRA and YSYEKL. After removal of 4 bases from V and 2 bases from J, the junction contained 5 bases not matched to a gene. The CDR3 extends over 15 amino acids. CDR3 sequence: CASSRVAGEQETQYF. DNA of the CDR3: TGCGCCAGCAGCCGGGTAGCGGGGGAGCAAGAGACCCAGTACTTC.

The J gene is TRBJ1-1, the V gene TRBV5-1; 9 nucleotides match TRBD1. V lost 2 bases, J lost 0 bases, and 11 bases stayed unmatched. Germline CDR1 and CDR2: SGHRS and YFSETQ. The CDR3 is made up of 18 amino acids. Here the CDR3 reads CASSFSGTGTGMNTEAFF. CDR3 DNA: TGCGCCAGCAGCTTTTCCGGGACAGGGACAGGGATGAACACTGAAGCTTTCTTT. The entire variable domain, with the rest obtained from reference TRBV5-1 and TRBJ1-1, is as follows: KAGVTQTPRYLIKTRGQQVTLSCSPISGHRSVSWYQQTPGQGLQFLFEYFSETQRNKGNFPGRFSGRQFSNSRSEMNVSTLELGDSALYLCASSFSGTGTGMNTEAFFGQGTRLTVV.

The rearrangement uses TRBV5-1 and TRBJ1-1, with D unresolved. The CDR3 length is 13 residues. Germline V lookup: CDR1 SGHRS, CDR2 YFSETQ. V lost 3 bases, J lost 1 base, and 7 bases lay in between. The CDR3 bases are TGCGCCAGCAGCTCCCCCCAGAACACTGAAGCTTTCTTT. This sequence encodes CASSSPQNTEAFF.

V is TRBV5-1 and J is TRBJ2-1; D perhaps matches TRBD2 (6 bases). Germline V gives CDR1 SGHRS, CDR2 YFSETQ. The CDR3 runs to 16 residues. Trimming took off 0 bases at V and 6 bases at J, with 16 bases between the two ends. CDR3 in amino acids: CASSLASAGKGNEQFF. The CDR3 DNA reads TGCGCCAGCAGCTTGGCGTCGGCGGGGAAGGGCAATGAGCAGTTCTTC. The complete variable domain, with remaining parts taken from reference TRBV5-1 and TRBJ2-1, reads KAGVTQTPRYLIKTRGQQVTLSCSPISGHRSVSWYQQTPGQGLQFLFEYFSETQRNKGNFPGRFSGRQFSNSRSEMNVSTLELGDSALYLCASSLASAGKGNEQFFGPGTRLTVL.

The DNA for the CDR3 is TGTGCCAGCGGTTGGAGGGATAGGAACACTGAAGCTTTCTTT. Encoded protein: CASGWRDRNTEAFF. This chain links TRBV6-5 with TRBJ1-1; no clear D. The germline V gene encodes CDR1 MNHEY and CDR2 SVGAGI. The length of the CDR3 is 14 residues. V lost 8 bases, J lost 1 base, and 14 bases lay in between.

The V call is TRBV3-1 (or the pseudogene TRBV3-2), the J call TRBJ1-3, with 9 bases matching TRBD1. The J segment lost 3 bases and the V segment lost 4 bases, leaving 1 base of the junction unmatched. The CDR3 has 14 amino acids. Germline V gene lookup returns CDR1 LGHDT and CDR2 YNNKEL (reference sequence). The CDR3 DNA sequence: TGTGCCAGCAGCCCGACAGGGGGTGGAAACACCATATATTTT. Translation: CASSPTGGGNTIYF.

The rearrangement uses TRBV3-1 (or the pseudogene TRBV3-2) and TRBJ2-5, with 14 bases lining up with TRBD2. Losses at the gene ends were 1 base for V and 5 bases for J; bases not matched to a gene: 9. The CDR3 runs to 18 residues. CDR1 and CDR2 (germline): LGHDT, YNNKEL (reference sequence). CDR3 coding DNA: TGTGCCAGCAGCCAAGGGGGACTAGCGGGGGCCCTCTGGGAGACCCAGTACTTC. Protein: CASSQGGLAGALWETQYF.